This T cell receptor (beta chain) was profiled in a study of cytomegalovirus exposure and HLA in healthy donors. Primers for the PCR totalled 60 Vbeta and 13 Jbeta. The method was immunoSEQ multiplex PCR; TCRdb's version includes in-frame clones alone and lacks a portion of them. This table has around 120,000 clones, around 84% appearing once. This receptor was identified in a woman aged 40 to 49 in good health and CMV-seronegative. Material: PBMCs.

DNA for the CDR3: TGTGCCAGCAGCCAGGGATGGCAGGGTGGGTACGAGCAGTACTTC. Translated, it gives CASSQGWQGGYEQYF. The chain is built from TRBV7-2 and TRBJ2-7; D possibly corresponds to TRBD1 (5 bases). CDR3 length: 15 residues. CDR1 SGHTA and CDR2 FQGNSA come from the germline V gene. The V end lost 5 bases, the J end lost 4 bases, and 18 bases lay between the germline ends.